The 18 T cell receptor beta chains listed next were all sequenced from one sample in a study of blood T cell repertoires in COVID-19. Profiling relied on immunoSEQ multiplex PCR, and the TCRdb table lists in-frame clones only, not all of them. Of 90,000 to 110,000 clones in the sample, 80% are singletons; the top ten hold about 4.1%. The sequenced sample was peripheral blood. These receptors all stem from a human donor in a cohort sampled during active or convalescent COVID-19.

The chain links TRBV7-6 to TRBJ2-2; 11 nucleotides agree with TRBD2. CDR1 and CDR2 (germline): SGHVS, FNYEAQ. With 5 bases clipped from V and 5 bases from J, the junction kept 4 bases outside the gene matches. The length of the CDR3 is 15 residues. The DNA of the CDR3 is TGTGCCAGCAGCCCCAGACTAGCGGGGACCGGGGAGCTGTTTTTT. Translation: CASSPRLAGTGELFF.

The rearrangement uses TRBV12-3 or TRBV12-4 and TRBJ2-2; D not certain. Trimming pared 6 bases from V and 8 bases from J, leaving 7 bases between. This CDR3 comprises 11 residues. The CDR3 is CASRVAGELFF. The CDR3 DNA follows: TGTGCCAGCAGGGTCGCGGGGGAGCTGTTTTTT.

The J gene is TRBJ1-4, the V gene TRBV7-2, with a tentative D call TRBD1 (5 bases). The germline gives CDR1 SGHTA, CDR2 FQGNSA. The CDR3 is 16 residues long. Trimming stripped 0 bases from V and 4 bases from J, with 12 bases between. CDR3 bases: TGTGCCAGCAGCTTAGCGTCTGGGGCGGTTAATGAAAAACTGTTTTTT. It is translated as CASSLASGAVNEKLFF.

In this sample, this clone turned up a few times. V is TRBV7-9 and J is TRBJ2-2, with D unclear. CDR1 SEHNR and CDR2 FQNEAQ come from the germline V gene (reference sequence). There are 8 residues in the CDR3. For the CDR3, the DNA is TGTGCTAACGGGGAGCTGTTTTTT. This encodes CANGELFF.

The chain carries TRBV6-5 and TRBJ1-1; maybe TRBD1 (5 bases). Trimming removed 5 bases from V and 4 bases from J, with 14 bases in between. The CDR3 contains 14 residues. CDR1 and CDR2 (germline): MNHEY, SVGAGI. The CDR3 nucleotides read TGTGCCAGCAGTAAACTCTCGGGGGGCACTGAAGCTTTCTTT. Its protein is CASSKLSGGTEAFF.

By sample share, this clone is medium-sized (0.01 to 0.1%). The V and J genes are TRBV7-9 and TRBJ2-1, with unresolved D. This CDR3 spans 16 amino acids. V gave up 2 bases and J gave up 6 bases, with 17 bases separating them. Germline V gene lookup returns CDR1 SEHNR and CDR2 FQNEAQ (reference sequence). The CDR3 DNA is TGTGCCAGCAGCTTAATAGGAGAGTCCACCAGCAATGAGCAGTTCTTC. It is translated as CASSLIGESTSNEQFF.

The chain carries TRBV12-5 and TRBJ1-2; TRBD1 matches at 8 bases. Germline-derived CDR1 and CDR2 are LGHNT and FRNRAP. V lost 0 bases, J lost 8 bases, and 8 bases stayed unmatched. The CDR3 length is 15 residues. CDR3 sequence (DNA): TGTGCTAGTGGTTTGGTAGACAGGGGCTTAGAGGGCTACACCTTC. Translated, it gives CASGLVDRGLEGYTF. The complete variable domain, with remaining parts taken from reference TRBV12-5 and TRBJ1-2, reads DARVTQTPRHKVTEMGQEVTMRCQPILGHNTVFWYRQTMMQGLELLAYFRNRAPLDDSGMPKDRFSAEMPDATLATLKIQPSEPRDSAVYFCASGLVDRGLEGYTFGSGTRLTVV.

J is TRBJ2-1 and V is TRBV15; possible D gene TRBD2, 7 bases. Looked up from germline, CDR1 is LNHNV and CDR2 is YYDKDF (reference sequence). The CDR3 has 13 amino acids. Trimming took 3 bases from V and 15 from J, leaving 18 bases between them. The CDR3 is CATSRGRQGTMFF. The DNA for the CDR3 is TGTGCCACCAGCAGGGGGCGGCAGGGGACTATGTTCTTC.

The chain uses TRBV7-9 and TRBJ2-7, with D possibly matching TRBD1 (7 bases). The CDR3 is made up of 18 amino acids. V lost 5 bases and J lost 2, with 25 bases in between. The germline gives CDR1 SEHNR, CDR2 FQNEAQ (reference sequence). The CDR3 bases are TGTGCCAGCAGCCTTGGGGCCAGGGGGTCAGGGAGGACCTACGAGCAGTACTTC. It codes for CASSLGARGSGRTYEQYF. The variable domain in full, with the rest retrieved from reference TRBV7-9 and TRBJ2-7, is DTGVSQNPRHKITKRGQNVTFRCDPISEHNRLYWYRQTLGQGPEFLTYFQNEAQLEKSRLLSDRFSAERPKGSFSTLEIQRTEQGDSAMYLCASSLGARGSGRTYEQYFGPGTRLTVT.

The rearrangement joins TRBV5-1 to TRBJ2-1; 15 bases agree with TRBD2. There are 18 residues in the CDR3. V was pared by 0 bases and J by 9 bases, with 10 bases of the junction left unmatched. In germline, CDR1 is SGHRS, CDR2 YFSETQ. As DNA, the CDR3 is TGCGCCAGCAGCTTGGCCCAACGGACTAGCGGGAGGGGAGGTGAGCAGTTCTTC. Translation: CASSLAQRTSGRGGEQFF.

This clone was seen once. The chain has TRBV13 and TRBJ2-3; the D gene is possibly TRBD2 (7 bases). Germline V gene lookup returns CDR1 PRHDT and CDR2 FYEKMQ (reference sequence). The V and J ends lost 5 bases and 1 base respectively, with 22 bases between them. The CDR3 consists of 18 residues. The CDR3 DNA is TGTGCCAGCAGCCCTATCACGGGACCGCGGGGGCGCACAGATACGCAGTATTTT. This gives the protein CASSPITGPRGRTDTQYF.

The chain is built from TRBV11-2 and TRBJ2-7; 13 bases align to TRBD2. The CDR3 contains 15 residues. Germline V gene data show CDR1 as SGHAT and CDR2 as FQNNGV. The V and J ends lost 5 bases and 6 bases, in that order; junction bases with no gene match: 7. DNA of the CDR3: TGTGCCAGCAGCCCAACTAGCGGGAGGGCCTCCGAGCAGTACTTC. It codes for CASSPTSGRASEQYF.

The chain combines TRBV9 with TRBJ2-3, with TRBD1 matching 7 bases. The CDR3 is 15 residues long. Germline CDR1 reads SGDLS; CDR2 reads YYNGEE. After removal of 4 bases from V and 2 bases from J, the junction contained 7 bases not matched to a gene. CDR3 protein: CASSSRQGFTDTQYF. DNA of the CDR3: TGTGCCAGCAGCTCCCGACAGGGCTTCACAGATACGCAGTATTTT. Full variable domain (rest looked up from reference TRBV9 and TRBJ2-3): DSGVTQTPKHLITATGQRVTLRCSPRSGDLSVYWYQQSLDQGLQFLIQYYNGEERAKGNILERFSAQQFPDLHSELNLSSLELGDSALYFCASSSRQGFTDTQYFGPGTRLTVL.

This chain links TRBV4-3 with TRBJ1-4; D possibly corresponds to TRBD1 (5 bases). CDR1 and CDR2 (germline): LGHNA, YSLEER. There are 17 residues in the CDR3. V lost 5 bases and J 2 bases, leaving 18 bases between the germline ends. CDR3 in amino acids: CASSDNPQGSTNEKLFF. CDR3 sequence (DNA): TGCGCCAGCAGCGACAACCCCCAGGGCTCGACTAATGAAAAACTGTTTTTT.

The rearrangement links TRBV28 to TRBJ2-7; no definite D call. Germline CDR1 is MDHEN and CDR2 is SYDVKM. V was shortened by 5 bases and J by 11 bases, with 19 bases between the two germline ends. CDR3 length equals 13 residues. The CDR3 nucleotides read TGTGCCAGCAGTGCATTGCTCAGAGGTCTTGAGTACTTC. It codes for CASSALLRGLEYF.

In its sample, this clone is large. This rearrangement joins TRBV15 to TRBJ1-2; D is unclear. The CDR3 is 14 residues long. Germline-derived CDR1 and CDR2 are LNHNV and YYDKDF (reference sequence). V lost 0 bases and J 5 bases, leaving 10 bases between the germline ends. CDR3 sequence reads: CATSRDVGLYGYTF. The CDR3 region has the DNA TGTGCCACCAGCAGAGATGTGGGCTTATATGGCTACACCTTC.

The V call is TRBV7-9, the J call TRBJ1-2; D gene unclear. V lost 0 bases, J lost 1 base, and 6 bases lay in between. Germline-derived CDR1 and CDR2 are SEHNR and FQNEAQ (reference sequence). This CDR3 region has 14 residues. The CDR3 spells CASSLASLNYGYTF. The CDR3 region has the DNA TGTGCCAGCAGCTTAGCGAGTCTTAACTATGGCTACACCTTC.

The chain recombines TRBV5-1 with TRBJ2-1; 13 nucleotides line up with TRBD2. The CDR3 has 14 amino acids. CDR1 SGHRS and CDR2 YFSETQ come from the germline V gene. V lost 5 bases to trimming and J lost 10 bases; unmatched junction nucleotides: 6. CDR3 in amino acids: CASRTGTSGDEQFF. The DNA for the CDR3 is TGCGCCAGCAGGACCGGGACTAGCGGGGACGAGCAGTTCTTC.